This TCR beta chain was documented in a study of cytomegalovirus exposure and HLA in healthy donors. The trim removed 1 base at V and 6 bases at J, leaving 9 bases unmatched. The CDR3 length is 17 residues. Germline-derived CDR1 and CDR2 are KGHSH and LQKENI. Primers included in the PCR were 60 Vbeta and 13 Jbeta primers. Original methodology: Counted up in a later analysis, unique TCR beta chains came to around 80 million, with about 9.9 million shared. TCRdb's table, derived via immunoSEQ multiplex PCR, lists solely in-frame clones and lacks some. V and J calls and clone size are copied from that table; D and trimming were computed from the DNA. Its clone listing holds 220,000 or so clones. Study-wide findings and caveats: In terms of immune exposure information, only CMV serostatus was available. An observed cluster of highly shared sequence variants was recorded as a likely sequencing artifact.

In regard to this clone: Its matching antigen is unknown.

The sequenced sample was PBMCs. The rearrangement uses TRBV18 and TRBJ1-2; 12 nucleotides line up with TRBD1. The clonotype was recovered from a girl aged 2 to 9 in good health and CMV-seropositive. CDR3 nucleotide sequence: TGTGCCAGCTCACCACGGGACAGGGGGCGAAGATCGCATGGCTACACCTTC. Encoded protein: CASSPRDRGRRSHGYTF.